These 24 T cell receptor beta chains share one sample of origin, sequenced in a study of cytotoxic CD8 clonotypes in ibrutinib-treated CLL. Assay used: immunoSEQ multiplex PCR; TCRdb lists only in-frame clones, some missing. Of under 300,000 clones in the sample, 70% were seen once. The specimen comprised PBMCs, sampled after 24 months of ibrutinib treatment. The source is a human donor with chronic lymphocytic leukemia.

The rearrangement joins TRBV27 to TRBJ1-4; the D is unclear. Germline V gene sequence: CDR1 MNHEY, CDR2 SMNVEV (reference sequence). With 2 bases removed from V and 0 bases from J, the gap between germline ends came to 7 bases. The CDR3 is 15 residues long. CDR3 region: CASSLRDATNEKLFF. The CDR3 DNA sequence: TGTGCCAGCAGTTTACGTGACGCAACTAATGAAAAACTGTTTTTT.

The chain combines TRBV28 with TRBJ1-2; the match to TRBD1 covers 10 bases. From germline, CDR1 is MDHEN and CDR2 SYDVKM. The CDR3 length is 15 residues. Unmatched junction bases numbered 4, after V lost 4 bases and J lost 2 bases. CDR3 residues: CASSSRTGGNYGYTF. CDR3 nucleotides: TGTGCCAGCAGTTCTCGGACAGGGGGAAACTATGGCTACACCTTC.

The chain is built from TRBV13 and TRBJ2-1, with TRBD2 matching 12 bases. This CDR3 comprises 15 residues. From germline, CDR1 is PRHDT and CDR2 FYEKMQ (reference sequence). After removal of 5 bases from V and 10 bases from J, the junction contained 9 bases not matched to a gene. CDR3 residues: CASSPWTSGNREQFF. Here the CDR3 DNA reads TGTGCCAGCAGCCCCTGGACTAGCGGGAATCGGGAGCAGTTCTTC.

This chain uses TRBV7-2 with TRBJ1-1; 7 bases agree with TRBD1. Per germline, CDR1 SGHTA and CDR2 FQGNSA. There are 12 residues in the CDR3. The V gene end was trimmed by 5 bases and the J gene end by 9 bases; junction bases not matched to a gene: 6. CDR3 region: CASSLRQGKAFF. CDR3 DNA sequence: TGTGCCAGCAGCCTCCGACAGGGTAAAGCTTTCTTT.

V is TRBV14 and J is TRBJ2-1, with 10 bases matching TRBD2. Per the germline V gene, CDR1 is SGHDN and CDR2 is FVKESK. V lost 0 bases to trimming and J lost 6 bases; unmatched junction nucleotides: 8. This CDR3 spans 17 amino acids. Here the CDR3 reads CASSQDGAGGPSNEQFF. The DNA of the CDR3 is TGTGCCAGCAGCCAAGATGGAGCGGGAGGGCCTAGCAATGAGCAGTTCTTC.

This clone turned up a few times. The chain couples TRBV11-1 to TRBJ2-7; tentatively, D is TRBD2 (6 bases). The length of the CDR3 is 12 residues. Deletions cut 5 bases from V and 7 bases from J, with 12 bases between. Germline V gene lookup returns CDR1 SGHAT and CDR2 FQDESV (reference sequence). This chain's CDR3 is CASSQEGGEQYF. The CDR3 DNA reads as TGTGCCAGCAGCCAGGAGGGTGGAGAGCAGTACTTC. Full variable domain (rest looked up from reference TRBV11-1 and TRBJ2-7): EAEVAQSPRYKITEKSQAVAFWCDPISGHATLYWYRQILGQGPELLVQFQDESVVDDSQLPKDRFSAERLKGVDSTLKIQPAELGDSAMYLCASSQEGGEQYFGPGTRLTVT.

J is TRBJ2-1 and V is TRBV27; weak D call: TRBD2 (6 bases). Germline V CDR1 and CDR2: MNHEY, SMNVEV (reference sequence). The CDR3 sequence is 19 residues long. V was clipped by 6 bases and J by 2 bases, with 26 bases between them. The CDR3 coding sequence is TGTGCCAGCAGCTCCATTTGGGGACGTGGCGGGGCTACCTACAATGAGCAGTTCTTC. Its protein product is CASSSIWGRGGATYNEQFF.

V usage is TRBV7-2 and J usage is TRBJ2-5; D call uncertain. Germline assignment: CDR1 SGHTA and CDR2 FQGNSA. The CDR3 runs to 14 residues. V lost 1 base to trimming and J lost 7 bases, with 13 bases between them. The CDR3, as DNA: TGTGCCAGCAGCTTAGACGTACTTGGAGTGACCCAGTACTTC. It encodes CASSLDVLGVTQYF.

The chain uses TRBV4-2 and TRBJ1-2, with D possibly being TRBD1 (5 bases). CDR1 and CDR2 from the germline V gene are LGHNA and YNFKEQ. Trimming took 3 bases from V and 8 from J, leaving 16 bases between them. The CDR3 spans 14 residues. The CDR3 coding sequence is TGTGCCAGCAGCCACGAGGCCATAGGGGAAGGCTACACCTTC. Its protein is CASSHEAIGEGYTF.

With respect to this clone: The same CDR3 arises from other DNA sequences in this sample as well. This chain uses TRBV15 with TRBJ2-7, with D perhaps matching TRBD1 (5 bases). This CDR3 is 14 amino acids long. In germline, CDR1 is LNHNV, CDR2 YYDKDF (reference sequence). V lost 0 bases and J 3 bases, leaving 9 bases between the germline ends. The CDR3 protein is CATSRDRGVYEQYF. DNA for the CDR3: TGTGCCACCAGCAGAGATAGGGGCGTCTACGAGCAGTACTTC.

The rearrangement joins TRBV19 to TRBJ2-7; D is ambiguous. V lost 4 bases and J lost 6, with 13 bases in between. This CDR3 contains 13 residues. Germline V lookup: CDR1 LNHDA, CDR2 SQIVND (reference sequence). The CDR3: CASSTPQASEQYF. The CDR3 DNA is TGTGCCAGTAGTACCCCGCAGGCGAGCGAGCAGTACTTC.

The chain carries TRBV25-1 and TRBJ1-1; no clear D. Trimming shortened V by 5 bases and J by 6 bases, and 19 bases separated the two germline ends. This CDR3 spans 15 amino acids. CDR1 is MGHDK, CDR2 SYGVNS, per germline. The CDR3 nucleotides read TGTGCCAGCAGTAGGGATTATTCGGGTCTCTCTGAAGCTTTCTTT. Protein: CASSRDYSGLSEAFF.

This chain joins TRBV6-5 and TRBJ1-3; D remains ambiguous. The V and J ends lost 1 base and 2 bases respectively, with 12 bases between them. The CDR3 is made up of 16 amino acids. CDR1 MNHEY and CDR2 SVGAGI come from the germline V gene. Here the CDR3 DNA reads TGTGCCAGCAGTTACTTGCCAGACCAAACTGGAAACACCATATATTTT. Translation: CASSYLPDQTGNTIYF.

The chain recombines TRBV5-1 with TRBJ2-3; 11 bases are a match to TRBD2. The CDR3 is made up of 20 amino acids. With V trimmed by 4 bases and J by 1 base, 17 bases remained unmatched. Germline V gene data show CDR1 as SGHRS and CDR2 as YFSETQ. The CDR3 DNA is TGCGCCAGCAGCCGACGAGCTTGGATAGCGGGAGGGCTCGGCACAGATACGCAGTATTTT. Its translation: CASSRRAWIAGGLGTDTQYF.

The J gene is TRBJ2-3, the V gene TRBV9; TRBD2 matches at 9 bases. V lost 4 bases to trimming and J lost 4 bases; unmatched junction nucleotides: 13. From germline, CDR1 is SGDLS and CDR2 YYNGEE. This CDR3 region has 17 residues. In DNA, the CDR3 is TGTGCCAGCAGCTGGCAGGGGCTAGCGGGAACCTCAGATACGCAGTATTTT. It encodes CASSWQGLAGTSDTQYF.

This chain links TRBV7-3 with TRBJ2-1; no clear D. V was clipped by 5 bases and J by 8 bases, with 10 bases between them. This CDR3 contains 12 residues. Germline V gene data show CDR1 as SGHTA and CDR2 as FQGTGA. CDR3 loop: CASSPDGYEQFF. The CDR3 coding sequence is TGTGCCAGCAGCCCCGACGGGTATGAGCAGTTCTTC.

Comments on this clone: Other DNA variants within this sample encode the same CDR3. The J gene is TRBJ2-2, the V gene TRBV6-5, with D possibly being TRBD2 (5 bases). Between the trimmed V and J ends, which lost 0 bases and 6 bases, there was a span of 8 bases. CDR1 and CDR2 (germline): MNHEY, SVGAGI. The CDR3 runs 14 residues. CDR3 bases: TGTGCCAGCAGTTACTCGATCGGGGCCGGGGAGCTGTTTTTT. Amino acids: CASSYSIGAGELFF.

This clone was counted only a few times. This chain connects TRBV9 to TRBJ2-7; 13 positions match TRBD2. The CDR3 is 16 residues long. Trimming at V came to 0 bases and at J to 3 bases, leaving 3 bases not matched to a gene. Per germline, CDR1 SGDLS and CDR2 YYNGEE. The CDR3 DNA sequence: TGTGCCAGCAGCGTAGGACTAGCGGGAGGAGGCTACGAGCAGTACTTC. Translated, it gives CASSVGLAGGGYEQYF.

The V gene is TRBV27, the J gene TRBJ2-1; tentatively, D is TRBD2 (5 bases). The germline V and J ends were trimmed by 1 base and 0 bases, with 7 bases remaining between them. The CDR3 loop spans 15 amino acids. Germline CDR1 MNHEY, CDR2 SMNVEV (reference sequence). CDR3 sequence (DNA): TGTGCCAGCAGTTTATTGGACTTCTCCTACAATGAGCAGTTCTTC. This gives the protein CASSLLDFSYNEQFF.

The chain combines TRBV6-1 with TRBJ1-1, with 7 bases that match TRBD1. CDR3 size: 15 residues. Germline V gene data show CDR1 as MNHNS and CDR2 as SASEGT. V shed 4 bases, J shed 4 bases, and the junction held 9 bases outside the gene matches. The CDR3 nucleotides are TGTGCCAGCAGTGCCGGGACAGCTTCTCCCACTGAAGCTTTCTTT. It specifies CASSAGTASPTEAFF.

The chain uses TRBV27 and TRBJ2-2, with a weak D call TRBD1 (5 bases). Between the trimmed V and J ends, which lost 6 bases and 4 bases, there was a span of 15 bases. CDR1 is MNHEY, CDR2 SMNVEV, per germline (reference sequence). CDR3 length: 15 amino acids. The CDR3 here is CASRVGDWGTGELFF. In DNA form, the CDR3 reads TGTGCCAGCAGGGTAGGGGATTGGGGCACCGGGGAGCTGTTTTTT.

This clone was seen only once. The chain's CDR3 is CASSMGAGVTGELFF. The CDR3 DNA reads as TGTGCCAGTAGTATGGGAGCGGGAGTCACCGGGGAGCTGTTTTTT. This sequence joins TRBV19 and TRBJ2-2; 8 bases fit TRBD2. Per germline, CDR1 LNHDA and CDR2 SQIVND (reference sequence). The CDR3 covers 15 residues. V lost 3 bases, J lost 4 bases, and 4 bases stayed unmatched.

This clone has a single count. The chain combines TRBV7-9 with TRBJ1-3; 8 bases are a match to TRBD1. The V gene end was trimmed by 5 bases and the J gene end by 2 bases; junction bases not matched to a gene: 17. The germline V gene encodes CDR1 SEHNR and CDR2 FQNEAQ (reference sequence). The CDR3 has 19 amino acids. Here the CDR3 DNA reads TGTGCCAGCAGCACACTCACCGGGACAGGCTTAAGTCCTGGAAACACCATATATTTT. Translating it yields CASSTLTGTGLSPGNTIYF.

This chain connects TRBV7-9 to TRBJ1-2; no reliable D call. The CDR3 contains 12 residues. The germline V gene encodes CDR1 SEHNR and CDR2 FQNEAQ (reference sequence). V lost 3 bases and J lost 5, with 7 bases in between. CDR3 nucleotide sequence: TGTGCCAGCAGCTTCTTAGGATATGGCTACACCTTC. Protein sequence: CASSFLGYGYTF.